The 28 T cell receptor beta chains listed next were all sequenced from one sample in a study of spatial heterogeneity in lung cancer. The time point: blood at routine non-recurrence follow-up after resection. Researchers sequenced whole RNA taken from tumor, nontumor lung or frozen PBMC without sorting. TCRdb itself ran the 5' RACE reads through MiXCR, one entry per CDR3 protein. The sample includes some 120,000 distinct CDR3 sequences, roughly an eighth seen only once; the top ten take roughly 17%. Sample: PBMCs, taken at follow-up. These receptors all come from a male donor with early-stage non-small cell lung cancer.

This clonotype was seen a handful of times. V and J are TRBV4-3 and TRBJ2-5; 10 bases are a match to TRBD1. The V and J ends lost 4 bases and 5 bases, in that order; junction bases with no gene match: 10. CDR1 and CDR2 (germline): LGHNA, YSLEER. This CDR3 spans 16 amino acids. The CDR3 is CASSREGTGVGETQYF. The CDR3 DNA is TGCGCCAGCAGCCGAGAGGGGACAGGGGTCGGCGAGACCCAGTACTTC.

This clonotype came up many times. V and J are TRBV28 and TRBJ2-5; unclear D gene. Germline values: CDR1 MDHEN, CDR2 SYDVKM. This CDR3 spans 16 amino acids. The germline V and J ends were trimmed by 7 bases and 0 bases, with 18 bases remaining between them. The CDR3 sequence: CASTARTGWDQETQYF. The CDR3 nucleotides read TGTGCCAGCACCGCCCGTACGGGTTGGGACCAAGAGACCCAGTACTTC.

In this sample, this clonotype turned up a few times. The chain recombines TRBV6-5 with TRBJ1-3; D gene ambiguous. The germline V and J ends were trimmed by 2 bases and 3 bases, with 8 bases remaining between them. Germline assignment: CDR1 MNHEY and CDR2 SVGAGI. The CDR3 consists of 14 residues. CDR3 sequence: CASSYRRLGNTIYF. The CDR3, as DNA: TGTGCCAGCAGTTACCGGCGGCTTGGAAACACCATATATTTT.

This clonotype turned up a few times. The chain links TRBV3-1 to TRBJ1-3; possibly TRBD1 for D (5 bases). V was pared by 2 bases and J by 3 bases, with 17 bases between. From germline, CDR1 is LGHDT and CDR2 YNNKEL (reference sequence). CDR3 length: 17 amino acids. CDR3 sequence reads: CASSQSYKRGSGNTIYF. CDR3 in DNA: TGTGCCAGCAGCCAAAGCTATAAAAGGGGTAGTGGAAACACCATATATTTT. The full variable domain, rest sourced from reference TRBV3-1 and TRBJ1-3, is DTAVSQTPKYLVTQMGNDKSIKCEQNLGHDTMYWYKQDSKKFLKIMFSYNNKELIINETVPNRFSPKSPDKAHLNLHINSLELGDSAVYFCASSQSYKRGSGNTIYFGEGSWLTVV.

The V call is TRBV27, the J call TRBJ2-7, with 8 bases matching TRBD1. The V segment lost 4 bases and the J segment 4 bases; nucleotides outside the gene matches: 12. The CDR3 extends over 16 amino acids. Germline values: CDR1 MNHEY, CDR2 SMNVEV (reference sequence). For the CDR3, the DNA is TGTGCCAGCAGTTCCCCGGACAGGGTTATGGGGTACGAGCAGTACTTC. The encoded protein is CASSSPDRVMGYEQYF.

The table lists this clonotype with many counts. The chain links TRBV29-1 to TRBJ1-2; no clear D. Germline lookup yields CDR1 SQVTM and CDR2 ANQGSEA. Deletions cut 4 bases from V and 2 bases from J, with 8 bases between. This CDR3 contains 12 residues. CDR3 residues: CSVVPDNYGYTF. CDR3 nucleotides: TGCAGCGTTGTCCCAGACAACTATGGCTACACCTTC.

This clonotype came up many times. V and J are TRBV29-1 and TRBJ1-5; D remains unclear. The CDR3 has 12 amino acids. V was cut by 2 bases and J by 4 bases, with 6 bases left in between. In germline, CDR1 is SQVTM, CDR2 ANQGSEA. The CDR3 coding sequence is TGCAGCGTTGAAAAATCAAATCAGCCCCAGCATTTT. Translating it yields CSVEKSNQPQHF.

This clonotype was found many times. The rearrangement links TRBV29-1 to TRBJ1-2; D remains ambiguous. Trimming shortened V by 1 base and J by 1 base, and 10 bases separated the two germline ends. There are 14 residues in the CDR3. The germline V gene has CDR1 SQVTM and CDR2 ANQGSEA. CDR3 DNA: TGCAGCGTTGAAGGCGGCTCCTATAACTATGGCTACACCTTC. Protein: CSVEGGSYNYGYTF. Based on the CDR3 plus reference TRBV29-1 and TRBJ1-2, the full variable domain is SAVISQKPSRDICQRGTSLTIQCQVDSQVTMMFWYRQQPGQSLTLIATANQGSEATYESGFVIDKFPISRPNLTFSTLTVSNMSPEDSSIYLCSVEGGSYNYGYTFGSGTRLTVV.

This clonotype was seen more than once but under ten times. The gene calls are TRBV5-1 and TRBJ1-2; D not certain. Germline CDR1 reads SGHRS; CDR2 reads YFSETQ. Trimming took off 2 bases at V and 1 base at J, with 9 bases between the two ends. CDR3 size: 14 residues. Here the CDR3 reads CASSLRASNYGYTF. DNA of the CDR3: TGCGCCAGCAGCTTACGGGCTAGTAACTATGGCTACACCTTC.

This clonotype was seen only a few times. As DNA, the CDR3 is TGTGCCAGCAGTACTCGACTAGCGGGGATATACAATGAGCAGTTCTTC. It translates to CASSTRLAGIYNEQFF. The chain is built from TRBV12-3 or TRBV12-4 and TRBJ2-1, with TRBD2 identical over 11 bases. V was clipped by 5 bases and J by 4 bases; unmatched bases: 7. The CDR3 is 16 residues long.

The chain combines TRBV3-1 with TRBJ1-1; D ambiguous. V was shortened by 0 bases and J by 2 bases, with 7 bases between the two germline ends. The length of the CDR3 is 14 residues. From germline, CDR1 is LGHDT and CDR2 YNNKEL (reference sequence). The CDR3 reads CASSQDRQNTEAFF. Written as DNA, the CDR3 is TGTGCCAGCAGCCAAGATCGACAAAACACTGAAGCTTTCTTT.

About this clonotype itself: A read error is possible here, since a much larger clone lies one base away. This chain uses TRBV30 with TRBJ1-5, with D possibly matching TRBD1 (5 bases). The germline gives CDR1 GTSNPN, CDR2 SVGIG (reference sequence). Trimming shortened V by 0 bases and J by 3 bases, and 6 bases separated the two germline ends. This CDR3 is built from 13 residues. CDR3 nucleotides: TGTGCCTGGAGTGTACAGGACAATCAGCCCCAGCATTTT. It is translated as CAWSVQDNQPQHF.

The chain combines TRBV9 with TRBJ1-1, with unresolved D. The CDR3 is 13 residues long. Germline V lookup: CDR1 SGDLS, CDR2 YYNGEE. V was trimmed by 4 bases and J by 0 bases, leaving 7 bases between them. As DNA, the CDR3 is TGTGCCAGCAGCTCCGGGCTGAACACTGAAGCTTTCTTT. It encodes CASSSGLNTEAFF.

In this sample, this clonotype turned up a few times. CDR3 loop: CASSLSLGHQETQYF. DNA of the CDR3: TGTGCCAGCAGTTTATCGTTAGGGCACCAAGAGACCCAGTACTTC. The chain carries TRBV27 and TRBJ2-5, with D unresolved. V was pared by 0 bases and J by 0 bases, with 8 bases between. CDR3 size: 15 residues. CDR1 is MNHEY and CDR2 is SMNVEV in the germline V gene (reference sequence).

This clonotype has a handful of counts. V usage is TRBV21-1 and J usage is TRBJ2-7; the table gives TRBD1 as D, unverified against the DNA. TRBV21-1 represents a pseudogene. This CDR3 region has 15 residues. CDR3 bases: TGTGCCAGCAGCAAATCTTCAGGGTATGGCTACGAGCAGTACTTC. Translation gives CASSKSSGYGYEQYF.

This chain links TRBV7-2 with TRBJ2-3; 8 positions agree with TRBD2. This CDR3 spans 16 amino acids. Per germline, CDR1 SGHTA and CDR2 FQGNSA. The J segment lost 2 bases and the V segment lost 3 bases, leaving 7 bases of the junction unmatched. Here the CDR3 reads CASSFQRGPFTDTQYF. Here the CDR3 DNA reads TGTGCCAGCAGCTTTCAGCGGGGGCCCTTCACAGATACGCAGTATTTT.

The rearrangement links TRBV29-1 to TRBJ2-3; 12 bases are shared with TRBD2. V lost 7 bases to trimming and J lost 4 bases; unmatched junction nucleotides: 6. This CDR3 has 14 residues. Germline CDR1 reads SQVTM; CDR2 reads ANQGSEA. The CDR3 bases are TGCAGCGGGCGACTAGCGGGGGATCCAGATACGCAGTATTTT. Translated: CSGRLAGDPDTQYF.

This clonotype was picked up a small number of times. The V call is TRBV7-9, the J call TRBJ2-5; D is unresolved. V dropped 5 bases and J dropped 2 bases, with 15 bases sitting between them. Germline V gene lookup returns CDR1 SEHNR and CDR2 FQNEAQ (reference sequence). This CDR3 spans 15 amino acids. Here the CDR3 DNA reads TGTGCCAGCAGCCCAGGCCCGGGCCCGCAAGAGACCCAGTACTTC. Translation gives CASSPGPGPQETQYF.

This clonotype has at least ten counts. The J gene is TRBJ1-6, the V gene TRBV9; 7 bases are shared with TRBD1. Per germline, CDR1 SGDLS and CDR2 YYNGEE. With V trimmed by 0 bases and J by 6 bases, 3 bases remained unmatched. This CDR3 spans 15 amino acids. CDR3 protein: CASSVEGGRNSPLHF. The CDR3 coding sequence is TGTGCCAGCAGCGTAGAAGGGGGCCGTAATTCACCCCTCCACTTT.

The chain is built from TRBV6-5 and TRBJ2-7; 8 nucleotides match TRBD1. The CDR3 sequence is 13 residues long. V lost 8 bases, J lost 4 bases, and 7 bases stayed unmatched. CDR1 and CDR2 from the germline V gene are MNHEY and SVGAGI. CDR3 coding DNA: TGTGCCAGCGCGGCAGGGGGCACTTACGAGCAGTACTTC. This encodes CASAAGGTYEQYF.

V usage is TRBV7-8 and J usage is TRBJ2-1; D is possibly TRBD1 (5 bases). Trimming took 8 bases from V and 6 from J, leaving 20 bases between them. CDR1 SGHVS and CDR2 FQNEAQ come from the germline V gene. This CDR3 comprises 15 residues. For the CDR3, the DNA is TGTGCCAGCCTTCCCCCGAGTAGGGGTTCCAATGAGCAGTTCTTC. Translated, it gives CASLPPSRGSNEQFF.

This clonotype showed up many times. V usage is TRBV3-1 and J usage is TRBJ1-1; 10 positions agree with TRBD1. V shed 3 bases, J shed 5 bases, and the junction held 9 bases outside the gene matches. Germline V gives CDR1 LGHDT, CDR2 YNNKEL (reference sequence). The CDR3 is made up of 16 amino acids. This CDR3 is CASSQQTGGGGTEAFF. The CDR3 DNA reads as TGTGCCAGCAGCCAGCAGACAGGGGGCGGAGGGACTGAAGCTTTCTTT. Supplemented by reference TRBV3-1 and TRBJ1-1, the full variable domain reads DTAVSQTPKYLVTQMGNDKSIKCEQNLGHDTMYWYKQDSKKFLKIMFSYNNKELIINETVPNRFSPKSPDKAHLNLHINSLELGDSAVYFCASSQQTGGGGTEAFFGQGTRLTVV.

The chain is built from TRBV7-9 and TRBJ1-6; D uncertain. The V and J ends lost 5 bases and 8 bases respectively, with 25 bases between them. The CDR3 covers 18 residues. In germline, CDR1 is SEHNR, CDR2 FQNEAQ (reference sequence). This CDR3 reads CASSALGRRGPEDSPLHF. The CDR3 coding sequence is TGTGCCAGCAGCGCCCTGGGCAGAAGAGGCCCTGAGGATTCACCCCTCCACTTT.

The chain uses TRBV28 and TRBJ2-7; D may be TRBD1 (5 bases). The CDR3 length is 13 residues. The V and J ends lost 9 bases and 5 bases respectively, with 17 bases between them. Germline V gene data show CDR1 as MDHEN and CDR2 as SYDVKM. The CDR3 DNA reads TGTGCCAGTAGGGGTCAGGGTAGGGACGAGCAGTACTTC. Translating gives CASRGQGRDEQYF.

The chain recombines TRBV3-1 with TRBJ1-2; D is uncertain. Trimming cost V 0 bases and J 2 bases, with 7 bases left between them. Germline-derived CDR1 and CDR2 are LGHDT and YNNKEL (reference sequence). This CDR3 region has 14 residues. CDR3 coding DNA: TGTGCCAGCAGCCAAGACAGAGGAAACTATGGCTACACCTTC. Protein: CASSQDRGNYGYTF.

This chain connects TRBV7-9 to TRBJ1-2; the D is unclear. The CDR3 consists of 13 residues. The V and J ends lost 2 bases and 6 bases respectively, with 10 bases between them. CDR1 is SEHNR, CDR2 FQNEAQ, per germline (reference sequence). CDR3 residues: CASSLTLRNGYTF. In DNA form, the CDR3 reads TGTGCCAGCAGCTTAACACTGAGAAATGGCTACACCTTC.

The chain combines TRBV9 with TRBJ2-7; D not certain. The CDR3 is 13 amino acids. CDR1 is SGDLS, CDR2 YYNGEE, per germline. Trimming stripped 4 bases from V and 1 base from J, with 9 bases between. DNA of the CDR3: TGTGCCAGCAGCCCCCAGGTGTCCTACGAGCAGTACTTC. It yields the protein CASSPQVSYEQYF.

V gene TRBV19 combines with J gene TRBJ2-6, with D perhaps matching TRBD1 or TRBD2 (6 bases each). There are 19 residues in the CDR3. Germline lookup yields CDR1 LNHDA and CDR2 SQIVND (reference sequence). Trimming pared 8 bases from V and 1 base from J, leaving 24 bases between. CDR3 region: CASRGLPDSSLSGANVLTF. The CDR3 nucleotides are TGTGCCAGTCGGGGGCTCCCGGACAGCTCCCTATCTGGGGCCAACGTCCTGACTTTC. The full variable domain, completed using reference TRBV19 and TRBJ2-6, is DGGITQSPKYLFRKEGQNVTLSCEQNLNHDAMYWYRQDPGQGLRLIYYSQIVNDFQKGDIAEGYSVSREKKESFPLTVTSAQKNPTAFYLCASRGLPDSSLSGANVLTFGAGSRLTVL.